The 27 T cell receptor beta chains reported below all come from one sample, sequenced in a study of spatial heterogeneity in lung cancer (dated by TCRdb to between 2018 and 2021). These receptors' antigens are unknown. The time point label, read with the paper, signifies: sample taken at primary tumor resection. The receptor library was made with 5' RACE. The sample was run on a NextSeq 500. TCRdb trimmed public reads at Q25 via fastp, called clones via MiXCR and kept in-frame beta chains. Identical CDR3 protein sequences are pooled into one entry, listed with their most common genes and DNA. The sample includes around 4,100 distinct CDR3 sequences, with 9.4% observed a single time. The ten largest clones capture 28% of the sample. Paper-wide results and their limitations: A correlation was observed between the number of expanded intratumoral alpha and beta TCRs and the tumor nonsynonymous mutation count.

Specimen: lung tumor tissue, collected at surgery. These receptors all come from a male donor with early-stage non-small cell lung cancer.

On this clonotype itself: The library was designed around alpha chains, so this beta chain is a stray read whose abundance carries little weight. The genes are TRBV7-2 and TRBJ2-3; 9 bases agree with TRBD2. CDR3 length: 15 amino acids. The V and J ends lost 5 bases and 0 bases, in that order; junction bases with no gene match: 3. Germline values: CDR1 SGHTA, CDR2 FQGNSA. The CDR3 DNA reads TGTGCCAGCAGCGCTAGCGGGGCTAGCACAGATACGCAGTATTTT. Protein sequence: CASSASGASTDTQYF.

This clonotype has at least ten counts. This beta chain came through as a stray read in a library set up for alpha chains, and its size says little. V is TRBV25-1 and J is TRBJ2-7; 11 positions match TRBD2. The germline V gene encodes CDR1 MGHDK and CDR2 SYGVNS. J gave up 3 bases and V 1 base, and 5 bases lay outside the gene matches. This CDR3 is built from 16 residues. In DNA form, the CDR3 reads TGTGCCAGCAGTGAATTGGGGACTAGCGGAAACTACGAGCAGTACTTC. This codes for CASSELGTSGNYEQYF.

At least ten counts were recorded for this clonotype. This beta chain is an unintended read in a library built for alpha chains; its size means little. This chain links TRBV5-5 with TRBJ2-7; the match to TRBD2 covers 11 bases. The CDR3 runs 16 residues. Germline V gives CDR1 SGHKS, CDR2 YYEKEE (reference sequence). V lost 2 bases and J lost 3; bases outside the gene matches: 7. DNA of the CDR3: TGTGCCAGCAGCTTCCAACGACTAGCGGGGTTCTACGAGCAGTACTTC. This encodes CASSFQRLAGFYEQYF.

This clonotype is medium-sized by share. In a library made to pick up alpha chains, this beta chain is a stray read with a size that means little. The chain has TRBV2 and TRBJ2-2, with 10 bases aligning to TRBD1. Germline-derived CDR1 and CDR2 are SNHLY and FYNNEI. The V segment lost 5 bases and the J segment 6 bases; nucleotides outside the gene matches: 9. The CDR3 is 16 residues long. DNA of the CDR3: TGTGCCAGCAGTTACACCACCGGGACAGGGGCCGGGGAGCTGTTTTTT. Encoded protein: CASSYTTGTGAGELFF.

This clonotype is medium-sized (0.01 to 0.1%) by share. In a library made to pick up alpha chains, this beta chain is a stray read with a size that means little. The chain carries TRBV7-8 and TRBJ1-1; 7 nucleotides match TRBD1. The junction had 12 bases not matched to a gene; V was cut back by 5 bases and J by 3 bases. The CDR3 spans 16 residues. Germline CDR1 SGHVS, CDR2 FQNEAQ. CDR3: CASSHDREGLDTEAFF. As DNA, the CDR3 is TGTGCCAGCAGCCACGACAGGGAGGGTTTGGACACTGAAGCTTTCTTT.

Note on this clonotype: Since it is a stray read in a library aimed at alpha chains, this beta chain has a size that is not meaningful. This chain uses TRBV7-2 with TRBJ2-1, with 10 bases matching TRBD2. Germline V gene data show CDR1 as SGHTA and CDR2 as FQGNSA. V dropped 1 base and J dropped 9; count of bases not matched to a gene: 6. The CDR3 has 15 amino acids. The CDR3 reads CASSLVLAGAREQFF. CDR3 DNA sequence: TGTGCCAGCAGCTTAGTTCTAGCGGGGGCCCGTGAGCAGTTCTTC.

This clonotype has only a few counts. For a library built for alpha chains, this beta chain is a stray read; little rests on its size. The chain links TRBV11-3 to TRBJ2-3, with a weak D call TRBD1 (5 bases). The CDR3 is 13 residues long. Trimming removed 4 bases from V and 6 bases from J, with 11 bases in between. CDR1 and CDR2 (germline): SGHNT, YENEEA. DNA for the CDR3: TGTGCCAGCAGCTCCCGGACATTGGATACGCAGTATTTT. Protein product: CASSSRTLDTQYF.

On this clonotype itself: For a library built for alpha chains, this beta chain is a stray read; little rests on its size. This sequence joins TRBV6-1 and TRBJ2-1; D perhaps matches TRBD1 (5 bases). V was clipped by 7 bases and J by 5 bases, with 15 bases between them. Looked up from germline, CDR1 is MNHNS and CDR2 is SASEGT. The CDR3 is made up of 14 amino acids. The CDR3 DNA sequence: TGTGCCAGCACCCTGGGGCCCCAGAACAATGAGCAGTTCTTC. As protein: CASTLGPQNNEQFF.

By sample share, this clonotype is large (0.1 to 1%). This beta chain appears as a stray read in a library generated for alpha chains; its size is not informative. This chain uses TRBV12-3 or TRBV12-4 with TRBJ2-3; D is ambiguous. The CDR3 loop spans 14 amino acids. Trimming took 8 bases from V and 0 from J, leaving 12 bases between them. CDR3 sequence (DNA): TGTGCCAGCGGGATCGCGGCCAGCACAGATACGCAGTATTTT. It codes for CASGIAASTDTQYF.

Sample share makes this clonotype large (0.1 to 1%). Little can be read into the size of this beta chain, an off-target read in a library designed for alpha chains. This chain links TRBV12-3 or TRBV12-4 with TRBJ1-2; TRBD1 aligns across 7 bases. The CDR3 is made up of 13 amino acids. The V gene end was trimmed by 6 bases and the J gene end by 4 bases; junction bases not matched to a gene: 5. The CDR3, as DNA: TGTGCCAGCAGCCACGGGACAGCCTATGGCTACACCTTC. This codes for CASSHGTAYGYTF.

By share, this clonotype ranks as medium-sized. Little can be read into the size of this beta chain, an off-target read in a library designed for alpha chains. J is TRBJ1-6 and V is TRBV5-1; D uncertain. Germline V lookup: CDR1 SGHRS, CDR2 YFSETQ. V lost 5 bases and J 5 bases, leaving 8 bases between the germline ends. The CDR3 extends over 13 amino acids. CDR3 in amino acids: CASSGSDNSPLHF. In DNA, the CDR3 is TGCGCCAGCAGTGGCAGCGATAATTCACCCCTCCACTTT.

This clonotype ranks as medium-sized. A library prepared for alpha chains yielded this beta chain as an off-target read; its size is of little meaning. The chain has TRBV7-8 and TRBJ2-2, with a tentative D call TRBD1 (6 bases). V was shortened by 2 bases and J by 1 base, with 8 bases between the two germline ends. The CDR3 runs 15 residues. Germline V gene sequence: CDR1 SGHVS, CDR2 FQNEAQ. CDR3 DNA: TGTGCCAGCAGCTTATGGGGGCAGAACACCGGGGAGCTGTTTTTT. This encodes CASSLWGQNTGELFF.

With regard to this clonotype: Little can be read into the size of this beta chain, an off-target read in a library designed for alpha chains. The chain is built from TRBV5-1 and TRBJ1-2; maybe TRBD1 (6 bases). Germline V gives CDR1 SGHRS, CDR2 YFSETQ. The CDR3 totals 15 residues. Deletions cut 0 bases from V and 3 bases from J, with 12 bases between. The CDR3 DNA reads as TGCGCCAGCAGCTTGGGGCAGGGGAGGGACTATGGCTACACCTTC. Its translation: CASSLGQGRDYGYTF.

As to this clonotype: This beta chain is an off-target read within a library intended for alpha chains, so its frequency means little. This chain uses TRBV29-1 with TRBJ2-2; D remains ambiguous. The germline V gene encodes CDR1 SQVTM and CDR2 ANQGSEA. The CDR3 is made up of 13 amino acids. Trimming left V 5 bases short and J 4 bases short, with 11 bases between. The CDR3 here is CSVPGLITGELFF. The DNA for the CDR3 is TGCAGCGTTCCCGGGTTGATCACCGGGGAGCTGTTTTTT.

For this clonotype: Within a library made for alpha chains, this beta chain is off target, and its count is uninformative. The gene calls are TRBV7-9 and TRBJ2-7, with 7 bases that match TRBD1. Germline assignment: CDR1 SEHNR and CDR2 FQNEAQ (reference sequence). CDR3 size: 14 residues. V dropped 6 bases and J dropped 0; count of bases not matched to a gene: 5. CDR3 in amino acids: CASREGANSYEQYF. CDR3 nucleotide sequence: TGTGCCAGCAGAGAGGGGGCCAACTCCTACGAGCAGTACTTC.

As regards this clonotype: This beta chain slipped into a library made for alpha chains as a stray read, so its size is not meaningful. The chain combines TRBV7-9 with TRBJ2-1; D not resolved. Looked up from germline, CDR1 is SEHNR and CDR2 is FQNEAQ (reference sequence). The CDR3 length is 12 residues. Trimming stripped 8 bases from V and 2 bases from J, with 7 bases between. The CDR3 DNA is TGTGCCAGCGGTACGCCCTACAATGAGCAGTTCTTC. Protein: CASGTPYNEQFF.

Comments on this clonotype: Found in a library prepared for alpha chains, this beta chain is an off-target read, and its abundance has little meaning. CDR3 bases: TGCAGTGCTAGTGGGCCTTTGGAGCAGTACTTC. Its protein is CSASGPLEQYF. The chain uses TRBV20-1 and TRBJ2-7, with D hard to call. V lost 3 bases and J lost 7, with 10 bases in between. This CDR3 comprises 11 residues. Germline loops: CDR1 DFQATT, CDR2 SNEGSKA (reference sequence).

In its sample, this clonotype ranks as medium-sized. Because the library targeted alpha chains, this beta chain is an off-target read whose size means little. V usage is TRBV27 and J usage is TRBJ2-1; D is possibly TRBD2 (6 bases). The germline V gene has CDR1 MNHEY and CDR2 SMNVEV (reference sequence). The CDR3 consists of 15 residues. Trimming stripped 2 bases from V and 0 bases from J, with 8 bases between. The DNA for the CDR3 is TGTGCCAGCAGTTTACTAGCGACCTCCTACAATGAGCAGTTCTTC. Its protein product is CASSLLATSYNEQFF.

Notes on this clonotype: With the library built for alpha chains, this beta chain is off target and its frequency is not meaningful. The chain has TRBV5-1 and TRBJ2-2, with D uncertain. The V gene lost 0 bases and the J gene lost 1 base, with 7 bases spanning the gap. This CDR3 region has 15 residues. Germline-derived CDR1 and CDR2 are SGHRS and YFSETQ. CDR3 loop: CASSLARRNTGELFF. The CDR3 region has the DNA TGCGCCAGCAGCTTGGCTCGCCGGAACACCGGGGAGCTGTTTTTT. The full variable domain, with the rest looked up from reference TRBV5-1 and TRBJ2-2, is KAGVTQTPRYLIKTRGQQVTLSCSPISGHRSVSWYQQTPGQGLQFLFEYFSETQRNKGNFPGRFSGRQFSNSRSEMNVSTLELGDSALYLCASSLARRNTGELFFGEGSRLTVL.

By proportion, this clonotype is medium-sized. The library was prepared for alpha chains; this beta chain is a stray read, so its frequency means little. The chain employs TRBV7-2 and TRBJ1-1; D ambiguous. The CDR3 covers 13 residues. Trimming took off 3 bases at V and 4 bases at J, with 9 bases between the two ends. From germline, CDR1 is SGHTA and CDR2 FQGNSA. The CDR3 nucleotides read TGTGCCAGCAGCTTTCAATCGGGCACTGAAGCTTTCTTT. Its protein is CASSFQSGTEAFF.

In this sample, this clonotype is medium-sized. With the library built for alpha chains, this beta chain is off target and its frequency is not meaningful. The chain recombines TRBV20-1 with TRBJ2-7; a weak D match, TRBD1 (6 bases). V lost 0 bases, J lost 0 bases, and 12 bases lay in between. Germline V lookup: CDR1 DFQATT, CDR2 SNEGSKA (reference sequence). This CDR3 has 15 residues. In DNA, the CDR3 is TGCAGTGCTAGAGATGTGGGGGCGAGCTCCTACGAGCAGTACTTC. It is translated as CSARDVGASSYEQYF.

This clonotype was found many times. A library made for alpha chains picked up this beta chain off target, so its size means little. The chain has TRBV4-1 and TRBJ1-1, with 7 bases fitting TRBD1. The trim removed 0 bases at V and 0 bases at J, leaving 7 bases unmatched. The CDR3 consists of 17 residues. CDR1 and CDR2 (germline): MGHRA, YSYEKL. The CDR3 is CASSQDPSGGLNTEAFF. CDR3 sequence (DNA): TGCGCCAGCAGCCAAGATCCGTCAGGGGGGTTGAACACTGAAGCTTTCTTT.

This clonotype ranks as medium-sized. This beta chain is a stray sequence in a library constructed for alpha chains; its clone size is not meaningful. The chain combines TRBV12-3 or TRBV12-4 with TRBJ2-5; D is ambiguous. The CDR3 runs 14 residues. V was pared by 4 bases and J by 4 bases, with 13 bases between. Here the CDR3 reads CASSSRALRETQYF. The CDR3, as DNA: TGTGCCAGCAGTTCCCGGGCCCTGCGAGAGACCCAGTACTTC.

As for this clonotype: This beta chain turned up in a library designed for alpha chains; as an off-target read, its abundance says little. This chain uses TRBV27 with TRBJ1-2, with 9 nucleotides matching TRBD1. The trim removed 3 bases at V and 8 bases at J, leaving 7 bases unmatched. Germline V gene sequence: CDR1 MNHEY, CDR2 SMNVEV (reference sequence). CDR3 length: 14 amino acids. CDR3 residues: CASSFRGTGRGYTF. As DNA, the CDR3 is TGTGCCAGCAGTTTCAGGGGGACAGGGCGAGGCTACACCTTC.

This clonotype was counted only a few times. This beta chain turned up in a library designed for alpha chains; as an off-target read, its abundance says little. This chain links TRBV9 with TRBJ2-7; D uncertain. The germline V gene encodes CDR1 SGDLS and CDR2 YYNGEE. V dropped 4 bases and J dropped 7 bases, with 15 bases sitting between them. The CDR3 extends over 13 amino acids. DNA of the CDR3: TGTGCCAGCAGCCCCGGGCTAGTTGGAGAGCAGTACTTC. Translation: CASSPGLVGEQYF. The variable domain in full, with the rest retrieved from reference TRBV9 and TRBJ2-7, is DSGVTQTPKHLITATGQRVTLRCSPRSGDLSVYWYQQSLDQGLQFLIQYYNGEERAKGNILERFSAQQFPDLHSELNLSSLELGDSALYFCASSPGLVGEQYFGPGTRLTVT.

As to this clonotype: In a library made to pick up alpha chains, this beta chain is a stray read with a size that means little. This chain uses TRBV29-1 with TRBJ2-7; 10 nucleotides match TRBD2. CDR1 SQVTM and CDR2 ANQGSEA come from the germline V gene. This CDR3 has 16 amino acids. Trimming took 4 bases from V and 4 from J; bases not matched to a gene: 13. The DNA of the CDR3 is TGCAGCGTTGTCAGGGTAGGGCCTAGCGGGAGATACGAGCAGTACTTC. Translating it yields CSVVRVGPSGRYEQYF.

In its sample, this clonotype is medium-sized. A library prepared for alpha chains yielded this beta chain as an off-target read; its size is of little meaning. The rearrangement joins TRBV7-3 to TRBJ2-5, with 11 nucleotides matching TRBD2. CDR1 SGHTA and CDR2 FQGTGA come from the germline V gene. Losses at the gene ends were 6 bases for V and 5 bases for J; bases not matched to a gene: 8. The CDR3 length is 15 residues. This chain's CDR3 is CASSWTSGSAETQYF. In DNA, the CDR3 is TGTGCCAGCAGTTGGACTAGCGGGTCCGCGGAGACCCAGTACTTC. The entire variable domain, with the rest obtained from reference TRBV7-3 and TRBJ2-5, is as follows: GAGVSQTPSNKVTEKGKYVELRCDPISGHTALYWYRQSLGQGPEFLIYFQGTGAADDSGLPNDRFFAVRPEGSVSTLKIQRTERGDSAVYLCASSWTSGSAETQYFGPGTRLLVL.